These 19 T cell receptor beta chains were all obtained from the same sample, sequenced in a study of T cell responses to AZD1222 COVID-19 vaccine. Sequencing used immunoSEQ multiplex PCR; TCRdb keeps in-frame clones, though not all of them. The repertoire holds about 100,000 clones, with just over 90% as singletons. Sequencing was performed on peripheral blood, taken on day 0 of AZD1222 vaccination. Receptors were obtained from an adult in good health.

V usage is TRBV5-6 and J usage is TRBJ1-2; possibly TRBD1 for D (5 bases). The V gene's germline CDR1 is SGHDT and CDR2 YYEEEE. V was trimmed by 1 base and J by 8 bases, leaving 9 bases between them. The CDR3 extends over 12 amino acids. CDR3 DNA sequence: TGTGCCAGCAGCTTGAGGGGTCGCGGCTACACCTTC. This codes for CASSLRGRGYTF.

This chain connects TRBV7-8 to TRBJ1-5, with 9 bases aligning to TRBD1. This CDR3 is 14 amino acids long. Germline V CDR1 and CDR2: SGHVS, FQNEAQ. The J segment lost 7 bases and the V segment lost 6 bases, leaving 7 bases of the junction unmatched. DNA of the CDR3: TGTGCCAGCAGACTTACAGGGGGCGACCAGCCCCAGCATTTT. It translates to CASRLTGGDQPQHF.

V usage is TRBV28 and J usage is TRBJ1-6, with D uncertain. The CDR3 has 15 amino acids. Trimming stripped 3 bases from V and 0 bases from J, with 6 bases between. From germline, CDR1 is MDHEN and CDR2 SYDVKM. The CDR3 DNA sequence: TGTGCCAGCAGTTTGCAAGTCTCCTATAATTCACCCCTCCACTTT. It yields the protein CASSLQVSYNSPLHF.

The CDR3 DNA reads as TGTGCCAGCAGCTTAGACAGAAGGGAAGCTTTCTTT. Protein product: CASSLDRREAFF. V gene TRBV7-9 combines with J gene TRBJ1-1, with D hard to call. The CDR3 sequence is 12 residues long. V was shortened by 1 base and J by 8 bases, with 8 bases between the two germline ends. Germline CDR1 SEHNR, CDR2 FQNEAQ (reference sequence).

The chain combines TRBV29-1 with TRBJ1-2; TRBD1 agrees at 11 bases. Trimming at V came to 4 bases and at J to 0 bases, leaving 13 bases not matched to a gene. The CDR3 consists of 18 residues. Germline-derived CDR1 and CDR2 are SQVTM and ANQGSEA. CDR3 residues: CSVVSLRTGGRPNYGYTF. The CDR3 coding sequence is TGCAGCGTTGTGTCTCTGCGGACAGGGGGCCGACCTAACTATGGCTACACCTTC.

The genes are TRBV20-1 and TRBJ2-1; TRBD2 matches at 9 bases. This CDR3 comprises 11 residues. V dropped 7 bases and J dropped 15; count of bases not matched to a gene: 10. Germline CDR1 and CDR2: DFQATT and SNEGSKA (reference sequence). The CDR3, as DNA: TGCAGTGTTCCAACAGGGACTAGCCGGTTCTTC. Amino acids: CSVPTGTSRFF.

The chain carries TRBV6-4 and TRBJ2-1; tentative D call: TRBD1 (6 bases). CDR1 is MRHNA and CDR2 is SNTAGT in the germline V gene. The CDR3 covers 16 residues. Trimming removed 6 bases from V and 0 bases from J, with 15 bases in between. The CDR3 coding sequence is TGTGCCAGCAGAGAAACAGGGATTAGCTCCTACAATGAGCAGTTCTTC. Encoded protein: CASRETGISSYNEQFF.

CDR3 amino acids: CASSIDPYGQPQHF. CDR3 bases: TGTGCCAGTAGTATAGACCCCTACGGTCAGCCCCAGCATTTT. The chain couples TRBV19 to TRBJ1-5; D gene unclear. Germline V lookup: CDR1 LNHDA, CDR2 SQIVND (reference sequence). V lost 0 bases and J lost 6, with 9 bases in between. There are 14 residues in the CDR3.

V usage is TRBV14 and J usage is TRBJ1-1; the D is unclear. The CDR3 is 14 residues long. Trimming left V 2 bases short and J 2 bases short, with 9 bases between. Germline V gives CDR1 SGHDN, CDR2 FVKESK. The DNA for the CDR3 is TGTGCCAGCAGCCAATTTGGTCATAACACTGAAGCTTTCTTT. This gives the protein CASSQFGHNTEAFF.

This clone came up once. This rearrangement joins TRBV7-2 to TRBJ1-3; no firm D call. The CDR3 contains 14 residues. The V gene's germline CDR1 is SGHTA and CDR2 FQGNSA. V lost 3 bases, J lost 0 bases, and 6 bases lay in between. CDR3 residues: CASSLPLSGNTIYF. The DNA of the CDR3 is TGTGCCAGCAGCTTGCCACTCTCTGGAAACACCATATATTTT.

This clone was recorded only once. The chain joins TRBV5-1 to TRBJ1-3; D is possibly TRBD1 (5 bases). Germline values: CDR1 SGHRS, CDR2 YFSETQ. The CDR3 is made up of 15 amino acids. V lost 4 bases and J lost 2, with 13 bases in between. The CDR3 is CASSGSGRTGNTIYF. The CDR3 DNA sequence: TGCGCCAGCAGCGGATCGGGGCGGACTGGAAACACCATATATTTT.

This clone was observed a single time. CDR3 coding DNA: TGTGCCAGCAGGAAAACAGGGTCGAACACCGGGGAGCTGTTTTTT. Protein product: CASRKTGSNTGELFF. The chain recombines TRBV6-6 with TRBJ2-2, with D possibly being TRBD1 (6 bases). The V and J ends lost 6 bases and 0 bases respectively, with 11 bases between them. Germline V CDR1 and CDR2: MNHNY, SVGAGI (reference sequence). This CDR3 is built from 15 residues.

The chain joins TRBV12-2 to TRBJ1-4. TRBV12-2 is annotated as a pseudogene. This CDR3 has 19 residues. In DNA, the CDR3 is TGTGCAAGTCGCTCCCCTAAAGTTGGACTCCAGGGCACTAATGAAAAACTGTTTTTT. Its protein product is CASRSPKVGLQGTNEKLFF.

The sample holds one count of this clone. The gene calls are TRBV7-3 and TRBJ2-3; no firm D call. Germline V lookup: CDR1 SGHTA, CDR2 FQGTGA. There are 15 residues in the CDR3. Trimming took 0 bases from V and 0 from J, leaving 7 bases between them. The CDR3 DNA follows: TGTGCCAGCAGCTTAACGGGCGGAAGCACAGATACGCAGTATTTT. Translating it yields CASSLTGGSTDTQYF.

The chain links TRBV5-1 to TRBJ2-2; perhaps TRBD1 as D (5 bases). Germline CDR1 reads SGHRS; CDR2 reads YFSETQ. The CDR3 covers 16 residues. Trimming shortened V by 0 bases and J by 2 bases, and 11 bases separated the two germline ends. The CDR3 nucleotides are TGCGCCAGCAGCTTGGGTAGCAGGGCAAACACCGGGGAGCTGTTTTTT. It yields the protein CASSLGSRANTGELFF. The full variable domain, completed using reference TRBV5-1 and TRBJ2-2, is KAGVTQTPRYLIKTRGQQVTLSCSPISGHRSVSWYQQTPGQGLQFLFEYFSETQRNKGNFPGRFSGRQFSNSRSEMNVSTLELGDSALYLCASSLGSRANTGELFFGEGSRLTVL.

V is TRBV19 and J is TRBJ1-1; D remains ambiguous. V was pared by 5 bases and J by 3 bases, with 13 bases between. Looked up from germline, CDR1 is LNHDA and CDR2 is SQIVND (reference sequence). The CDR3 consists of 14 residues. CDR3 residues: CASSEAGLHTEAFF. CDR3 DNA: TGTGCCAGTAGTGAGGCTGGGTTGCACACTGAAGCTTTCTTT.

The V call is TRBV27, the J call TRBJ1-6; D remains ambiguous. V lost 3 bases to trimming and J lost 7 bases, with 13 bases between them. The CDR3 is 15 residues long. CDR1 and CDR2 (germline): MNHEY, SMNVEV (reference sequence). The CDR3 reads CASSFYDGLNSPLHF. DNA of the CDR3: TGTGCCAGCAGTTTCTACGACGGTTTAAATTCACCCCTCCACTTT.

The chain recombines TRBV28 with TRBJ1-1; weak D call: TRBD1 (6 bases). There are 11 residues in the CDR3. V lost 3 bases and J lost 11, with 10 bases in between. The germline gives CDR1 MDHEN, CDR2 SYDVKM. The CDR3 protein is CASSLRGAAFF. The CDR3 DNA reads as TGTGCCAGCAGTTTGAGGGGGGCTGCTTTCTTT.

This chain uses TRBV10-3 with TRBJ1-4; D not resolved. The CDR3 loop spans 12 amino acids. Germline lookup yields CDR1 ENHRY and CDR2 SYGVKD. With 8 bases removed from V and 5 bases from J, the gap between germline ends came to 9 bases. CDR3 nucleotides: TGTGCCATCGGCGGATTAAATGAAAAACTGTTTTTT. Its translation: CAIGGLNEKLFF.